This passage covers 22 T cell receptor beta chains from one sample sequenced in a study of T cells in Graves' hyperthyroidism and ophthalmopathy (dated by TCRdb to about 2019). Library prep was done by multiplex PCR. Reads for this sample came from an Illumina HiSeq 2000. Amplification of TCR beta CDR3 regions was carried out from RNA transcripts. The TCR CDR3 was subjected to a first round of RT-PCR using the HTBI primer set and the Qiagen OneStep RT-PCR kit. The public reads were reprocessed in TCRdb via fastp at Q25 and MiXCR, keeping in-frame beta chains. Identical CDR3 proteins give one entry, which carries the most common genes and DNA. Within this sample are roughly 740,000 distinct CDR3 sequences, with less than 20% of them counted one time only. Approximately 8% of the sample goes to the ten largest clones. The sample was blood. Receptors were obtained from a man between 18 and 29 years old with Graves' hyperthyroidism.

V is TRBV7-2 and J is TRBJ1-1, with D unclear. Trimming left V 1 base short and J 0 bases short, with 12 bases between. The CDR3 consists of 16 residues. The germline V gene encodes CDR1 SGHTA and CDR2 FQGNSA. CDR3 DNA: TGTGCCAGCAGCTTAGGCGGGAGGCAGCTGAACACTGAAGCTTTCTTT. Protein sequence: CASSLGGRQLNTEAFF. The variable domain in full, completed from reference TRBV7-2 and TRBJ1-1, reads GAGVSQSPSNKVTEKGKDVELRCDPISGHTALYWYRQSLGQGLEFLIYFQGNSAPDKSGLPSDRFSAERTGGSVSTLTIQRTQQEDSAVYLCASSLGGRQLNTEAFFGQGTRLTVV.

This clonotype came up a few times. This CDR3 reads CASSPSIPLKEQYF. CDR3 bases: TGTGCCAGCAGTCCATCTATCCCCCTAAAAGAGCAGTACTTC. The rearrangement joins TRBV6-1 to TRBJ2-7; D is unresolved. There are 14 residues in the CDR3. Germline CDR1 is MNHNS and CDR2 is SASEGT. The V end lost 5 bases, the J end lost 7 bases, and 18 bases lay between the germline ends.

With regard to this clonotype: A much larger clone lies a single base off, so this may be a read error. No conserved phenylalanine or tryptophan ends this CDR3, so it is likely a read error. V gene TRBV11-3 combines with J gene TRBJ2-1, with D tentatively TRBD1 or TRBD2 (5 bases each). Germline CDR1 is SGHNT and CDR2 is YENEEA. V lost 5 bases and J 6 bases, leaving 11 bases between the germline ends. CDR3 size: 13 residues. In DNA form, the CDR3 reads TGTGCCAGCAGCCGTGGGACCCTCAATGAGCAGTTCCTC. This encodes CASSRGTLNEQFL.

This clonotype was counted many times. The rearrangement links TRBV27 to TRBJ2-2, with D possibly being TRBD2 (6 bases). The CDR3 is made up of 18 amino acids. The germline V gene has CDR1 MNHEY and CDR2 SMNVEV (reference sequence). Between the trimmed V and J ends, which lost 4 bases and 7 bases, there was a span of 25 bases. The CDR3 spells CASSSGPQDYLPGGELFF. The CDR3 coding sequence is TGTGCCAGCAGTTCAGGACCCCAGGACTACCTCCCAGGCGGGGAGCTGTTTTTT.

In its sample, this clonotype was seen a few times. The CDR3 coding sequence is TGTGCCAGCCGGGCGCTTAGGGACAATCAGCCCCAGCATTTT. Its translation: CASRALRDNQPQHF. This chain connects TRBV6-1 to TRBJ1-5; the D is unclear. The germline V gene encodes CDR1 MNHNS and CDR2 SASEGT. The CDR3 totals 14 residues. Trimming pared 8 bases from V and 3 bases from J, leaving 14 bases between.

This clonotype was observed at least ten times. This sequence joins TRBV12-3 or TRBV12-4 and TRBJ1-1; the D is unclear. The CDR3 length is 11 residues. Trimming shortened V by 6 bases and J by 11 bases, and 13 bases separated the two germline ends. CDR3: CASSLESSAFF. CDR3 DNA: TGTGCCAGCAGCCTAGAATCTTCGGCTTTCTTT.

V usage is TRBV7-3 and J usage is TRBJ2-3; perhaps TRBD1 as D (6 bases). From germline, CDR1 is SGHTA and CDR2 FQGTGA. Trimming left V 4 bases short and J 1 base short, with 18 bases between. There are 17 residues in the CDR3. For the CDR3, the DNA is TGTGCCAGCAGCTCCTATTGGGGCAGGGGTGGCACAGATACGCAGTATTTT. This encodes CASSSYWGRGGTDTQYF.

The chain carries TRBV7-8 and TRBJ2-2, with D unresolved. Germline V CDR1 and CDR2: SGHVS, FQNEAQ. The CDR3 totals 17 residues. Between the trimmed V and J ends, which lost 4 bases and 2 bases, there was a span of 17 bases. For the CDR3, the DNA is TGTGCCAGCAGCTCCCTTCACGGAGAGTTTAACACCGGGGAGCTGTTTTTT. This translates into CASSSLHGEFNTGELFF.

In its sample, this clonotype was seen many times. This chain connects TRBV28 to TRBJ1-5, with a weak D call TRBD1 (6 bases). V shed 5 bases and J shed 5 bases, with 13 bases lying between them. The CDR3 totals 14 residues. The germline V gene has CDR1 MDHEN and CDR2 SYDVKM. CDR3: CASSPQGPDQPQHF. The CDR3 DNA follows: TGTGCCAGCAGTCCACAGGGCCCCGATCAGCCCCAGCATTTT.

CDR3 region: CSASPTLLTDSNTDTQYF. Written as DNA, the CDR3 is TGCAGTGCTAGCCCGACTCTATTGACAGACTCGAACACAGATACGCAGTATTTT. The chain recombines TRBV20-1 with TRBJ2-3, with D perhaps TRBD1 (5 bases). The germline gives CDR1 DFQATT, CDR2 SNEGSKA (reference sequence). V was trimmed by 3 bases and J by 2 bases, leaving 24 bases between them. The CDR3 runs 18 residues.

This clonotype was found many times. The genes are TRBV2 and TRBJ2-7, with 14 bases identical to TRBD2. This CDR3 has 17 residues. CDR1 is SNHLY and CDR2 is FYNNEI in the germline V gene. V was clipped by 4 bases and J by 0 bases; unmatched bases: 5. This CDR3 reads CASSAGLAGGDSYEQYF. In DNA form, the CDR3 reads TGTGCCAGCAGTGCTGGACTAGCGGGAGGTGACTCCTACGAGCAGTACTTC.

The chain employs TRBV5-1 and TRBJ2-1, with D possibly being TRBD2 (7 bases). This CDR3 spans 20 amino acids. Deletions cut 0 bases from V and 1 base from J, with 23 bases between. Germline V CDR1 and CDR2: SGHRS, YFSETQ. In DNA form, the CDR3 reads TGCGCCAGCAGCTTGGCCGAAGGGGGAGGGCCACGATGGTCCTACAATGAGCAGTTCTTC. Encoded protein: CASSLAEGGGPRWSYNEQFF.

In this sample, this clonotype turned up a few times. The gene calls are TRBV18 and TRBJ1-3; no reliable D call. CDR1 and CDR2 from the germline V gene are KGHSH and LQKENI. The CDR3 is 14 residues long. V was cut by 3 bases and J by 0 bases, with 6 bases left in between. The CDR3, as DNA: TGTGCCAGCTCACCCCAGTACTCTGGAAACACCATATATTTT. Its translation is CASSPQYSGNTIYF.

In its sample, this clonotype was seen once. This chain joins TRBV12-3 or TRBV12-4 and TRBJ2-2, with D possibly being TRBD1 (6 bases). There are 14 residues in the CDR3. Trimming stripped 6 bases from V and 7 bases from J, with 15 bases between. CDR3 DNA sequence: TGTGCCAGCAGCAGCAACAGGGATAGCGGGGAGCTGTTTTTT. Protein product: CASSSNRDSGELFF.

V is TRBV24-1 and J is TRBJ2-1, with 7 bases identical to TRBD1. Germline V lookup: CDR1 KGHDR, CDR2 SFDVKD. The CDR3 consists of 16 residues. After removal of 0 bases from V and 5 bases from J, the junction contained 6 bases not matched to a gene. CDR3 in DNA: TGTGCCACCAGTGATTTGCACGGACAGGACAACAATGAGCAGTTCTTC. Residues: CATSDLHGQDNNEQFF.

The sample holds many counts of this clonotype. This chain uses TRBV2 with TRBJ2-7; 9 nucleotides agree with TRBD1. Germline V lookup: CDR1 SNHLY, CDR2 FYNNEI. This CDR3 spans 15 amino acids. V dropped 6 bases and J dropped 3; count of bases not matched to a gene: 9. CDR3 nucleotides: TGTGCCAGCAGCCAACAGGGGGCCGGCTACTACGAGCAGTACTTC. Protein: CASSQQGAGYYEQYF.

This clonotype has just a few counts. CDR3 in amino acids: CASSVVAGQFF. CDR3 nucleotide sequence: TGTGCCAGCAGTGTGGTAGCCGGGCAGTTCTTC. The chain employs TRBV2 and TRBJ2-1, with D uncertain. CDR3 length equals 11 residues. CDR1 and CDR2 (germline): SNHLY, FYNNEI. The ends were cut back, 4 bases at V and 12 bases at J, with 10 bases in the middle. Supplemented by reference TRBV2 and TRBJ2-1, the full variable domain reads EPEVTQTPSHQVTQMGQEVILRCVPISNHLYFYWYRQILGQKVEFLVSFYNNEISEKSEIFDDQFSVERPDGSNFTLKIRSTKLEDSAMYFCASSVVAGQFFGPGTRLTVL.

This clonotype was picked up many times. The V and J genes are TRBV15 and TRBJ2-7; TRBD2 aligns across 7 bases. Germline loops: CDR1 LNHNV, CDR2 YYDKDF (reference sequence). V lost 0 bases, J lost 0 bases, and 20 bases stayed unmatched. The CDR3 covers 21 residues. The chain's CDR3 is CATSRDDLVGRAAGVSYEQYF. The CDR3 DNA sequence: TGTGCCACCAGCAGAGATGACCTCGTGGGCAGGGCTGCGGGAGTCTCCTACGAGCAGTACTTC.

The chain employs TRBV18 and TRBJ2-5, with 16 positions matching TRBD2. V gave up 3 bases and J gave up 6 bases; unmatched junction bases: 1. The germline CDR1 and CDR2 sequences are KGHSH and LQKENI. The CDR3 covers 15 residues. The CDR3 bases are TGTGCCAGCTCACCGGGACTAGCGGGAGGGAAGACCCAGTACTTC. Its translation: CASSPGLAGGKTQYF.

This clonotype was found once. A much bigger clone sits one base away, suggesting this may be a read error. The chain joins TRBV27 to TRBJ2-3, with 10 bases fitting TRBD2. Germline V gene sequence: CDR1 MNHEY, CDR2 SMNVEV (reference sequence). The V and J ends lost 5 bases and 4 bases, in that order; junction bases with no gene match: 6. The CDR3 spans 15 residues. CDR3 bases: TGTGCCAGCAGTGAAGCGGGAGGGCTACCAGATACGCAGTATTTT. The encoded protein is CASSEAGGLPDTQYF.

This chain links TRBV15 with TRBJ2-1; weak D call: TRBD2 (6 bases). The CDR3 has 14 residues. The V end was cut by 3 bases, the J end by 10 bases, with 16 bases between. Germline V gives CDR1 LNHNV, CDR2 YYDKDF (reference sequence). For the CDR3, the DNA is TGTGCCACCAGCAGTGACCCCGGACTACGCGAGCAGTTCTTC. Residues: CATSSDPGLREQFF.

This clonotype was recorded at least ten times. The rearrangement links TRBV12-3 or TRBV12-4 to TRBJ1-5; 9 positions match TRBD1. V was pared by 6 bases and J by 2 bases, with 5 bases of the junction left unmatched. The CDR3 extends over 15 amino acids. The DNA for the CDR3 is TGTGCCAGCAGCCGTACAGGGGGCGGCAATCAGCCCCAGCATTTT. Protein sequence: CASSRTGGGNQPQHF.